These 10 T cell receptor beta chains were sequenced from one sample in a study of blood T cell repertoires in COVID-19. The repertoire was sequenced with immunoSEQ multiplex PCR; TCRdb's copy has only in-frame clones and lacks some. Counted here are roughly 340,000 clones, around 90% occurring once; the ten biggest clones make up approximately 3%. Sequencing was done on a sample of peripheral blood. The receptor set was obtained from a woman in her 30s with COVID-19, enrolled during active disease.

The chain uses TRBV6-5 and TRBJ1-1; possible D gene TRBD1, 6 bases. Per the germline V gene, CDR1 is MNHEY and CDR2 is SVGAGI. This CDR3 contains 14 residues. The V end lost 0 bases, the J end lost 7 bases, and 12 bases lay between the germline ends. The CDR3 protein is CASSYSSGVIEAFF. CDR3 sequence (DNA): TGTGCCAGCAGTTACTCTTCAGGGGTGATTGAAGCTTTCTTT.

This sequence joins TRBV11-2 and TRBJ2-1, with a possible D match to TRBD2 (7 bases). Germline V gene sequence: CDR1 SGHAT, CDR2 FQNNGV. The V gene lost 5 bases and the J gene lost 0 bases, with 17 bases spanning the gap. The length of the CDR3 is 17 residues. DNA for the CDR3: TGTGCCAGCAGCCGTACGGGGGGCTTCAGCTCCTACAATGAGCAGTTCTTC. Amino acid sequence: CASSRTGGFSSYNEQFF.

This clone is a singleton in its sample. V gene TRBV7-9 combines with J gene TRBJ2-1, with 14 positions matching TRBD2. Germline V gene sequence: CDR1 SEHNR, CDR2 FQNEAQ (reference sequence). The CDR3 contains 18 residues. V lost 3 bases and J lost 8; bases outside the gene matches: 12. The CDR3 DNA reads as TGTGCCAGCAGCTTCCCTCGCAGACTAGCGGGAGGGTTGGATGAGCAGTTCTTC. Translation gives CASSFPRRLAGGLDEQFF.

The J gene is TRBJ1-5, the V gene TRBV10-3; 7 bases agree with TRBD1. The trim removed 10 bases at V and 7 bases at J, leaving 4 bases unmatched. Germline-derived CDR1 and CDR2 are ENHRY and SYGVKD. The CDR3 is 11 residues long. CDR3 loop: CAKGDSQPQHF. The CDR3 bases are TGTGCCAAGGGGGACAGCCAGCCCCAGCATTTT.

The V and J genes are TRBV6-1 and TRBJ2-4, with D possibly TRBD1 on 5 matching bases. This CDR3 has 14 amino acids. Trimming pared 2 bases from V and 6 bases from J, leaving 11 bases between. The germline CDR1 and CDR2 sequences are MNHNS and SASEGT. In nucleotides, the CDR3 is TGTGCCAGCAGTGAACAGGGTGTCGGAAACATTCAGTACTTC. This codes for CASSEQGVGNIQYF.

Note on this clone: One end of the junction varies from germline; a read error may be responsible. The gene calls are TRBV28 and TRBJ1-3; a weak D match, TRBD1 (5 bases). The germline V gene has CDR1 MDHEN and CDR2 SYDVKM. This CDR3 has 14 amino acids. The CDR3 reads CASSLVADNAGPHF. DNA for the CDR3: TGTGCCAGCAGTTTAGTAGCGGATAATGCGGGGCCACATTTT.

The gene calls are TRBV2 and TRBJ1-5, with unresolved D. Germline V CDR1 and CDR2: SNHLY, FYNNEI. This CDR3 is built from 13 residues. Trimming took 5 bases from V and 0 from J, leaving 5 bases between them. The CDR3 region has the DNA TGTGCCAGCAGTACAAATAGCAATCAGCCCCAGCATTTT. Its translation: CASSTNSNQPQHF.

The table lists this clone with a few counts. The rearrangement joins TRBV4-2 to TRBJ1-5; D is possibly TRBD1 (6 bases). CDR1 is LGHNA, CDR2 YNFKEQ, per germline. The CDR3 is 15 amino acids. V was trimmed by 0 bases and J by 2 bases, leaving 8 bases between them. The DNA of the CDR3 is TGTGCCAGCAGCCAAGACGAGGGGGGCAATCAGCCCCAGCATTTT. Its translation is CASSQDEGGNQPQHF.

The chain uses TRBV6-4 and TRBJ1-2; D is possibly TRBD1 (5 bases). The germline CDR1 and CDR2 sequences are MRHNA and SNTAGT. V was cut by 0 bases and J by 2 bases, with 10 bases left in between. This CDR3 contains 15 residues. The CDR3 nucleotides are TGTGCCAGCAGTGACTCATCGGCAGGGAACTATGGCTACACCTTC. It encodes CASSDSSAGNYGYTF.

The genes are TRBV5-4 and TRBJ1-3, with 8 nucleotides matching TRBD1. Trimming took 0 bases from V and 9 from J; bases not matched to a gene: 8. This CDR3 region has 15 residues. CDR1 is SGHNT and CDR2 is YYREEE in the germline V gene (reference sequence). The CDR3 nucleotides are TGTGCCAGCAGCTTGGCGGGTGACAGGGGTGCCACCATATATTTT. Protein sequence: CASSLAGDRGATIYF.